This entry concerns a single T cell receptor beta chain. The sample originates from a study of PD-1 blockade in classical Hodgkin lymphoma. Study overall: Nivolumab dosing for patients was 3 mg/kg, administered intravenously every 2 weeks.

Generated by immunoSEQ multiplex PCR, the TCRdb table keeps only in-frame clones and is missing some. The table shows about 97,000 clones, with approximately 83% occurring only once. With no exception, relapse followed autologous stem cell transplantation in all patients, and brentuximab vedotin exposure varied. The CDR3 has 13 amino acids. In germline, CDR1 is SGHRS, CDR2 YFSETQ. Trimming took off 3 bases at V and 3 bases at J, with 7 bases between the two ends. This sequence originates from a human donor with classical Hodgkin lymphoma. The chain employs TRBV5-1 and TRBJ1-3; D is ambiguous. Sequenced here: peripheral blood mononuclear cells (PBMCs), sampled at baseline. The CDR3 DNA reads as TGCGCCAGCAGCTCCGGAGTTGGAAACACCATATATTTT. This codes for CASSSGVGNTIYF.